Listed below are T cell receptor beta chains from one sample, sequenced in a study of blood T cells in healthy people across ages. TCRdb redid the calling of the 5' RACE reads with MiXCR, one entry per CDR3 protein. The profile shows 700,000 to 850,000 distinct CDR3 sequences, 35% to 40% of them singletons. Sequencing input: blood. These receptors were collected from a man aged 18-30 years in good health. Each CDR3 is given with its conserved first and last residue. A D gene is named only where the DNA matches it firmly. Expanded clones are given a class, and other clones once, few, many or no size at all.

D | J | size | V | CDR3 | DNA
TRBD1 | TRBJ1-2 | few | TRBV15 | CATSRDISQGDGYTF | TGTGCCACCAGCAGGGACATCTCACAGGGGGATGGCTACACCTTC
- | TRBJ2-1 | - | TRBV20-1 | CSATGLGVGEQFF | TGCAGTGCTACAGGTTTGGGTGTTGGTGAGCAGTTCTTC
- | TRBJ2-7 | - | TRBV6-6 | CASSPGLVYEQYF | TGTGCCAGCAGTCCGGGACTGGTCTACGAGCAGTACTTC
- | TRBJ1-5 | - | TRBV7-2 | CASSLVAVSGVQPQHF | TGTGCCAGCAGCTTAGTTGCGGTGTCAGGGGTTCAGCCCCAGCATTTT
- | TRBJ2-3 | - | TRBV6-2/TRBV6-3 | CATVGRGTSTDTQYF | TGTGCCACCGTTGGACGGGGGACTAGCACAGATACGCAGTATTTT
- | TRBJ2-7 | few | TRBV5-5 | CASSLTDSYEQYF | TGTGCCAGCAGCTTGACGGACTCCTACGAGCAATACTTC
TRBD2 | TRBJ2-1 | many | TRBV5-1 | CASSLDRGGSYNEQFF | TGCGCCAGCAGCTTGGATCGGGGGGGCTCCTACAATGAGCAGTTCTTC
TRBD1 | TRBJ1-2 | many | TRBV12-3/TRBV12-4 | CASRLGTGFIGYTF | TGTGCCAGCCGCCTCGGGACAGGGTTCATCGGCTACACCTTC
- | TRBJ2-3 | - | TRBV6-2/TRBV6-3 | CASRPIQGADTQYF | TGTGCCAGCAGACCGATACAGGGTGCAGATACGCAGTATTTT
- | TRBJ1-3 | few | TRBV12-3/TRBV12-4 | CASTHAGPLSGNTIYF | TGTGCCAGCACTCACGCCGGGCCGCTCTCTGGAAACACCATATATTTT
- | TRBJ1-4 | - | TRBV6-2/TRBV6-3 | CASTRATTNEKLFF | TGTGCCAGCACCCGGGCTACAACTAATGAAAAACTGTTTTTT
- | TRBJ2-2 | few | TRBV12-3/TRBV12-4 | CASSPRTANTGELFF | TGTGCCAGCAGCCCCCGGACAGCGAACACCGGGGAGCTGTTTTTT
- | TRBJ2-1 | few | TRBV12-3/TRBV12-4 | CASINTGRGRYNEQFF | TGTGCCAGCATTAATACGGGCCGAGGAAGATACAATGAGCAGTTCTTC
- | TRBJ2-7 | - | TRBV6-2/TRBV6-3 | CASSYSSDNSYEQYF | TGTGCCAGCAGTTACTCATCAGATAACTCCTACGAGCAGTACTTC
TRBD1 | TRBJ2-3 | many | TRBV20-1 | CSATDRADTQYF | TGCAGTGCTACGGACAGGGCAGATACGCAGTATTTT
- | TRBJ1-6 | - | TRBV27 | CASGSVGMPLHF | TGTGCCAGCGGGTCCGTAGGTATGCCCCTCCACTTT
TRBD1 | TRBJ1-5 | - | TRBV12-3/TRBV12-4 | CASSPTRTGFSNQPQHF | TGTGCCAGCAGCCCCACCCGGACAGGGTTTAGCAATCAGCCCCAGCATTTT
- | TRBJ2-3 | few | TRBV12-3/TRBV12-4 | CASSPTKGGGTDTQYF | TGTGCCAGCAGTCCCACTAAAGGGGGGGGCACAGATACGCAGTATTTT
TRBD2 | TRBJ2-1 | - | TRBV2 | CASSDNRGDHNEQFF | TGTGCCAGCAGTGATAACCGGGGGGATCACAATGAGCAGTTCTTC
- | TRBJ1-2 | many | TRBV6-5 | CASSYRSGNANYGYTF | TGTGCCAGCAGTTACCGATCAGGGAACGCTAACTATGGCTACACCTTC
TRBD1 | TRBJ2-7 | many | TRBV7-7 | CASSLETGPSYEQYF | TGTGCTAGCAGCTTAGAGACAGGGCCCTCCTACGAGCAGTACTTC
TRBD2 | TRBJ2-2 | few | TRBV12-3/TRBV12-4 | CASSPFDAGGPQGTGELFF | TGTGCCAGCAGCCCATTTGATGCGGGGGGGCCTCAGGGCACCGGGGAGCTGTTTTTT
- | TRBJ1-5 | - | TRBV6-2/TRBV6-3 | CASSYEGGQPQHF | TGTGCCAGCAGTTACGAGGGGGGTCAGCCCCAGCATTTT
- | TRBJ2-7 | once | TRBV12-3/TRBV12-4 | CASSVGNYNEQYF | TGTGCCAGCAGTGTAGGCAACTACAATGAGCAGTACTTC
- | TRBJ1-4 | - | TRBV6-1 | CASSLSIGNEKLFF | TGTGCCAGCAGTCTCTCCATTGGGAATGAAAAACTGTTTTTT
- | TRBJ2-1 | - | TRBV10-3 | CAISAGKEQFF | TGTGCCATCAGCGCTGGCAAGGAGCAGTTCTTC
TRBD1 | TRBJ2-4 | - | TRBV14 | CASSRDSLAKNIQYF | TGTGCCAGCAGCCGGGACAGCCTAGCCAAAAACATTCAGTACTTC
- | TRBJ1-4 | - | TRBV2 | CASKTGINEKLFF | TGTGCCAGCAAGACGGGGATAAATGAAAAACTGTTTTTT
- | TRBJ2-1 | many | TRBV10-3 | CAISESRDPQFF | TGTGCCATCAGTGAGTCCAGGGATCCGCAGTTCTTC
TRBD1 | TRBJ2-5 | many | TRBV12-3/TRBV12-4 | CASSTGQVETQYF | TGTGCCAGCAGCACGGGACAGGTAGAGACCCAGTACTTC
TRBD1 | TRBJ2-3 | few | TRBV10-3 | CAITGDRLSTDTQYF | TGTGCCATCACCGGGGACAGATTATCCACAGATACGCAGTATTTT
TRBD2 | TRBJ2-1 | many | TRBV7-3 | CASSLEAGGSNEQFF | TGTGCCAGCAGCTTAGAGGCGGGGGGCTCAAATGAGCAGTTCTTC
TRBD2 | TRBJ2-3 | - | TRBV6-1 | CASRPTGLAGYPDTQYF | TGTGCCAGCAGACCAACCGGACTAGCGGGTTATCCAGATACGCAGTATTTT
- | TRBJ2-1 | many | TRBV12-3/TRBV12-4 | CASSPGYEQFF | TGTGCCAGCAGTCCAGGGTATGAGCAGTTCTTC
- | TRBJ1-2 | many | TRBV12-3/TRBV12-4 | CASRAPRIGTGISYGYTF | TGTGCCAGCCGGGCCCCTCGGATCGGAACCGGGATCTCCTATGGCTACACCTTC
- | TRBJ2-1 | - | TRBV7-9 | CASSLAGRDYNEQFF | TGTGCCAGCAGCTTAGCCGGCAGGGACTACAATGAGCAGTTCTTC
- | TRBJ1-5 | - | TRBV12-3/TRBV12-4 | CASSRYVQPQHF | TGTGCCAGCAGCCGCTATGTTCAGCCCCAGCATTTT
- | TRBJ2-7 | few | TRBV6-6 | CASTSRPDAEQYF | TGTGCCAGCACCTCCCGACCGGACGCCGAGCAGTACTTC
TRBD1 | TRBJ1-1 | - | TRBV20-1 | CSAINRGLSTEAFF | TGCAGTGCTATAAACAGGGGGCTGTCCACTGAAGCTTTCTTT
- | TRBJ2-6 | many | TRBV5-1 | CASSLVRTSGANVLTF | TGCGCCAGCAGCTTGGTTCGGACCTCTGGGGCCAACGTCCTGACTTTC
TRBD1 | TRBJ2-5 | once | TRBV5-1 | CASSSDRAFGETQYF | TGCGCCAGCAGCTCGGACAGGGCGTTTGGTGAGACCCAGTACTTC
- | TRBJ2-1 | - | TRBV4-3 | CASSPRARSSYNKQFF | TGCGCCAGCAGCCCAAGAGCAAGGAGCTCCTACAATAAGCAGTTCTTC
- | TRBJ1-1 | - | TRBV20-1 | CSAVGGPNTEAFF | TGCAGCGCTGTTGGGGGCCCGAACACTGAAGCTTTCTTT
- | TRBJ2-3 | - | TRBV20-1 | CSAHGQFSASTDTQYF | TGCAGTGCACACGGACAGTTTAGCGCTAGCACAGATACGCAGTATTTT
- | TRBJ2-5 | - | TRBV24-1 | CATSDSAGRGIDEQYF | TGTGCCACCAGTGATTCCGCAGGTCGGGGGATCGATGAGCAGTACTTC
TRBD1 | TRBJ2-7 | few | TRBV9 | CASSVGDRPYEQYF | TGTGCCAGCAGTGTAGGGGACAGGCCCTACGAGCAGTACTTC
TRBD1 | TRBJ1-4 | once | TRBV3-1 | CAIGQGLYEKLFF | TGTGCCATTGGACAGGGGTTATATGAAAAACTGTTTTTT
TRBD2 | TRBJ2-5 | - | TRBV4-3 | CASSQGLAGIKNEQYF | TGCGCCAGCAGCCAAGGTCTAGCGGGAATAAAAAATGAGCAGTACTTC
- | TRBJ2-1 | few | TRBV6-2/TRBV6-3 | CASSPSLLQDSGPNEQFF | TGTGCCAGCAGCCCTTCCCTTCTACAGGATTCTGGCCCCAATGAGCAGTTCTTC
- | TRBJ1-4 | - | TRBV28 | CASSPPGDEKLFF | TGTGCCAGCAGTCCCCCAGGGGATGAAAAACTGTTTTTT
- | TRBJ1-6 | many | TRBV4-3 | CASSQEGGNSPLHF | TGCGCCAGCAGCCAAGAAGGGGGGAATTCACCCCTCCACTTT
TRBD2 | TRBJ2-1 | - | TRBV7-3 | CASSPRTSFGIYNGQFF | TGTGCCAGCAGCCCCCGGACTAGTTTCGGCATCTACAATGGGCAGTTCTTC
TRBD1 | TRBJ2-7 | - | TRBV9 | CASSPRTGARDEQYF | TGTGCCAGCAGCCCACGGACAGGGGCTCGCGACGAGCAGTACTTC